Listed here are 10 T cell receptor beta chains from one sample, sequenced in a study of memory B cells and T cells in multiple sclerosis. What these receptors recognize is not known. Method: immunoSEQ multiplex PCR; TCRdb's copy keeps in-frame clones and lacks some. This table holds over 35,000 clones, about four fifths found once. CFSE-dim autoproliferating and CFSE-high non-proliferating T cells from unstimulated culture were sequenced separately. Replicate wells were pooled after more than 6 days of stimulus-free culture of some 50 million CFSE-labeled PBMCs. Sequencing was carried out using PBMCs from blood kept in culture. The receptors originated from a human donor with multiple sclerosis.

This clone is a singleton in its sample. The chain uses TRBV7-8 and TRBJ1-5; 7 bases are shared with TRBD1. The germline gives CDR1 SGHVS, CDR2 FQNEAQ. Losses at the gene ends were 4 bases for V and 11 bases for J; bases not matched to a gene: 8. This CDR3 comprises 13 residues. CDR3 nucleotide sequence: TGTGCCAGCAGCTACGGACAGGACCGGACCCAGCATTTT. The encoded protein is CASSYGQDRTQHF.

J is TRBJ2-1 and V is TRBV9; D unresolved. The CDR3 has 15 amino acids. Looked up from germline, CDR1 is SGDLS and CDR2 is YYNGEE. Trimming removed 0 bases from V and 1 base from J, with 8 bases in between. CDR3 amino acids: CASSVAPASYNEQFF. Written as DNA, the CDR3 is TGTGCCAGCAGCGTAGCGCCAGCATCCTACAATGAGCAGTTCTTC. Full variable domain (missing parts from reference TRBV9 and TRBJ2-1): DSGVTQTPKHLITATGQRVTLRCSPRSGDLSVYWYQQSLDQGLQFLIQYYNGEERAKGNILERFSAQQFPDLHSELNLSSLELGDSALYFCASSVAPASYNEQFFGPGTRLTVL.

The J gene is TRBJ1-2, the V gene TRBV27; D possibly corresponds to TRBD1 (6 bases). Trimming removed 6 bases from V and 4 bases from J, with 33 bases in between. CDR1 is MNHEY, CDR2 SMNVEV, per germline (reference sequence). The CDR3 is 20 amino acids. CDR3: CASRKQAGSKGEGQFYGYTF. The CDR3 DNA sequence: TGTGCCAGCAGAAAACAAGCAGGGTCCAAAGGAGAAGGACAGTTCTATGGCTACACCTTC.

This chain joins TRBV15 and TRBJ1-2, with 7 positions matching TRBD1. Per the germline V gene, CDR1 is LNHNV and CDR2 is YYDKDF (reference sequence). With V trimmed by 5 bases and J by 8 bases, 26 bases remained unmatched. The length of the CDR3 is 19 residues. The CDR3 here is CATSGEGGSDRSAAYGYTF. The DNA for the CDR3 is TGTGCCACCAGCGGGGAGGGGGGATCGGACAGGTCAGCGGCCTACGGCTACACCTTC. Full variable domain (missing parts from reference TRBV15 and TRBJ1-2): DAMVIQNPRYQVTQFGKPVTLSCSQTLNHNVMYWYQQKSSQAPKLLFHYYDKDFNNEADTPDNFQSRRPNTSFCFLDIRSPGLGDTAMYLCATSGEGGSDRSAAYGYTFGSGTRLTVV.

This sequence joins TRBV11-2 and TRBJ2-7; 7 positions agree with TRBD1. V lost 5 bases, J lost 2 bases, and 12 bases stayed unmatched. Germline lookup yields CDR1 SGHAT and CDR2 FQNNGV. The CDR3 totals 16 residues. This chain's CDR3 is CASSAGDSRGTYEQYF. The CDR3 bases are TGTGCCAGCAGCGCAGGGGACAGCCGGGGCACCTACGAGCAGTACTTC.

In its sample, this clone was seen a few times. The chain joins TRBV18 to TRBJ1-5; D is ambiguous. Germline V lookup: CDR1 KGHSH, CDR2 LQKENI. The CDR3 is made up of 15 amino acids. V was trimmed by 0 bases and J by 6 bases, leaving 12 bases between them. The CDR3: CASSPPSGPGQPQHF. The CDR3 DNA follows: TGTGCCAGCTCACCACCATCTGGGCCCGGTCAGCCCCAGCATTTT.

The chain employs TRBV2 and TRBJ1-1; the match to TRBD1 covers 8 bases. Germline V CDR1 and CDR2: SNHLY, FYNNEI. V trimming: 7 bases; J trimming: 5 bases; junction bases outside the gene matches: 9. The CDR3 totals 14 residues. The CDR3 DNA sequence: TGTGCCAGCATACACCCGACAGGGGTGACTGAAGCTTTCTTT. It encodes CASIHPTGVTEAFF. The complete variable domain, with remaining parts taken from reference TRBV2 and TRBJ1-1, reads EPEVTQTPSHQVTQMGQEVILRCVPISNHLYFYWYRQILGQKVEFLVSFYNNEISEKSEIFDDQFSVERPDGSNFTLKIRSTKLEDSAMYFCASIHPTGVTEAFFGQGTRLTVV.

The V call is TRBV5-4, the J call TRBJ1-2; TRBD1 agrees at 7 bases. This CDR3 contains 14 residues. The germline CDR1 and CDR2 sequences are SGHNT and YYREEE (reference sequence). J was trimmed by 8 bases and V by 4 bases; bases with no gene match: 11. CDR3: CASSPATGPLGYTF. The CDR3, as DNA: TGTGCCAGCAGCCCCGCGACAGGGCCCTTGGGCTACACCTTC.

The V call is TRBV11-3, the J call TRBJ1-1; possibly TRBD1 for D (5 bases). The V end lost 5 bases, the J end lost 0 bases, and 7 bases lay between the germline ends. The germline V gene has CDR1 SGHNT and CDR2 YENEEA. The CDR3 length is 13 residues. This CDR3 is CASSPTVNTEAFF. The CDR3 DNA reads as TGTGCCAGCAGCCCGACAGTGAACACTGAAGCTTTCTTT.

In this sample, this clone turned up a few times. This chain connects TRBV4-2 to TRBJ1-4; D is unclear. The CDR3 extends over 19 amino acids. V was trimmed by 0 bases and J by 4 bases, leaving 21 bases between them. The germline gives CDR1 LGHNA, CDR2 YNFKEQ. CDR3 sequence reads: CASSQDRGIGRPINEKLFF. DNA of the CDR3: TGTGCCAGCAGCCAAGATAGAGGTATTGGGAGGCCGATTAATGAAAAACTGTTTTTT.